A selection of T cell receptor beta chains follows, all from one sample in a study of T-cell memory formation after mild COVID-19. TCRdb re-called the 5' RACE reads with MiXCR, one entry per CDR3 protein. The sample includes more than 70,000 distinct CDR3 sequences, over 11% of them seen just once. The sample taken for sequencing was PBMCs or a T cell subset sorted from them (not recorded which). These receptors all come from an adult woman who had mild COVID-19 (a few samples of this study predate the infection). Cell type and time point are not known. CDR3s include the opening cysteine and the closing phenylalanine or tryptophan.

>TRBJ2-3|16|TRBV3-1
CASSQGLGLSTDTQYF
>TRBJ2-7|14|TRBV5-1
CASSPPEGEYEQYF
>TRBJ2-4|14|TRBV9
CASSVGDSGNIQYF
>TRBJ1-1|12|TRBV12-3/TRBV12-4
CASSDGTTEAFF
>TRBJ1-1|13|TRBV5-1
CASSFVGQGEAFF
>TRBJ1-2|14|TRBV20-1
CSARDTDRVFGYTF
>TRBJ2-1|16|TRBV18
CASSPAGEGFYNEQFF
>TRBJ2-7|16|TRBV24-1
CATSDFGTGGPYEQYF
>TRBJ1-1|14|TRBV14
CASSPRVGVTEAFF
>TRBJ2-1|13|TRBV15
CATSRAGAGEQFF
>TRBJ2-3|10|TRBV4-1
CASSGETQYF
>TRBJ2-5|15|TRBV9
CASSTPEEAAGTQYF
>TRBJ2-7|15|TRBV5-1
CASSLGQGSPYEQYF
>TRBJ2-2|15|TRBV7-2
CASSFTSGVTGELFF
>TRBJ1-2|13|TRBV5-5
CASSADRVYGYTF
>TRBJ2-7|16|TRBV4-2
CASSQAFGLVTYEQYF
>TRBJ2-3|17|TRBV9
CASSGSSGTPSPDTQYF
>TRBJ2-7|15|TRBV7-9
CASSPGSKKTYEQYF
>TRBJ2-2|19|TRBV7-8
CASSLDGWTRPPQDGELFF
>TRBJ2-7|14|TRBV9
CASSLGLGLSEQYF
>TRBJ2-3|15|TRBV12-5
CASGLVVASTDTQYF
>TRBJ2-3|18|TRBV6-5
CASSYSISAGPSTDTQYF
>TRBJ2-7|17|TRBV27
CASSFLAGGVGGHEQYF
>TRBJ2-3|14|TRBV12-3/TRBV12-4
CASSFSMETDTQYF
>TRBJ1-1|14|TRBV3-1
CASSQRRVYTEAFF
>TRBJ1-2|12|TRBV29-1
CSVFRQGGGYTF
>TRBJ2-7|14|TRBV5-6
CASSAGTGTYEQYF
>TRBJ2-7|14|TRBV4-3
CASSQGLAIYEQYF
>TRBJ2-3|15|TRBV6-2/TRBV6-3
CASSPPLRGADTQYF
>TRBJ2-7|13|TRBV4-3
CASSLTRSYEQYF
>TRBJ2-7|12|TRBV10-3
CAISGEDYEQYF
>TRBJ2-7|15|TRBV3-1
CASSQDWKLTYEQYF
>TRBJ2-4|14|TRBV7-9
CASSPRAGENIQYF
>TRBJ2-5|16|TRBV15
CATSSRGAGELETQYF
>TRBJ2-1|16|TRBV7-7
CASSADRVVSWSEQFF
>TRBJ2-3|13|TRBV4-3
CASSQGSGDTQYF
>TRBJ1-2|13|TRBV5-1
CASSLATGNGYTF
>TRBJ2-1|16|TRBV5-1
CASRPGLAVTPNEQFF
>TRBJ2-2|16|TRBV5-1
CASSVYSGGDARELFF
>TRBJ1-1|17|TRBV4-1
CASSVLASTGLNTEAFF
>TRBJ2-5|15|TRBV12-3/TRBV12-4
CASKTGARGGETQYF
>TRBJ1-1|13|TRBV27
CASSPAVNTEAFF